The 20 T cell receptor beta chains listed next were all sequenced from one sample in a study of cytomegalovirus exposure and HLA in healthy donors. Clones were read by immunoSEQ multiplex PCR, and TCRdb kept only the in-frame ones, dropping some. Here the sample spans 65,000 to 95,000 clones, approximately 95% being singletons. Sequencing was performed on PBMCs. These receptors originate from a man in his late teens or twenties in good health and CMV-seronegative.

This clone was found once. The CDR3: CASSPTPGYEQYF. CDR3 sequence (DNA): TGTGCCAGCAGCCCCACCCCCGGTTACGAGCAGTACTTC. The J gene is TRBJ2-7, the V gene TRBV11-2, with unresolved D. Germline CDR1 reads SGHAT; CDR2 reads FQNNGV. This CDR3 region has 13 residues. Trimming cost V 5 bases and J 4 bases, with 12 bases left between them.

The rearrangement uses TRBV19 and TRBJ2-3; 8 bases match TRBD2. This CDR3 has 16 residues. The trim removed 5 bases at V and 1 base at J, leaving 8 bases unmatched. CDR1 LNHDA and CDR2 SQIVND come from the germline V gene (reference sequence). CDR3 sequence reads: CASSRRSGGGTDTQYF. The CDR3 coding sequence is TGTGCCAGTAGTCGGCGGAGCGGGGGTGGCACAGATACGCAGTATTTT.

The CDR3 region has the DNA TGTGCCAGCAGCGTAGTGGACAGGCCGCCAGCTTTCTTT. This encodes CASSVVDRPPAFF. The rearrangement links TRBV9 to TRBJ1-1, with 7 bases identical to TRBD1. CDR1 and CDR2 from the germline V gene are SGDLS and YYNGEE. This CDR3 region has 13 residues. Losses at the gene ends were 0 bases for V and 10 bases for J; bases not matched to a gene: 6.

The V and J genes are TRBV2 and TRBJ2-5; the D gene is possibly TRBD2 (6 bases). Germline CDR1 SNHLY, CDR2 FYNNEI. Trimming removed 6 bases at V and 5 bases at J, with 19 bases between. The CDR3 is 15 residues long. The CDR3 DNA reads TGTGCCAGCAGCCCTCGCGGGGCGGGGTTTGAGACCCAGTACTTC. Amino acid sequence: CASSPRGAGFETQYF.

The chain employs TRBV5-1 and TRBJ1-1; D call uncertain. The length of the CDR3 is 14 residues. Trimming took 1 base from V and 2 from J, leaving 9 bases between them. Germline CDR1 and CDR2: SGHRS and YFSETQ. CDR3 sequence: CASSLSSSNTEAFF. In nucleotides, the CDR3 is TGCGCCAGCAGCTTGAGCAGTAGCAACACTGAAGCTTTCTTT.

The gene calls are TRBV7-6 and TRBJ1-1, with 9 bases identical to TRBD1. Germline assignment: CDR1 SGHVS and CDR2 FNYEAQ. This CDR3 has 14 residues. The ends lost 6 bases at V and 6 bases at J; junction bases unmatched: 8. CDR3 nucleotide sequence: TGTGCCAGCAGTCCCACAGGGGGCAGGGCTGAAGCTTTCTTT. Its protein is CASSPTGGRAEAFF. The full variable domain, in which reference TRBV7-6 and TRBJ1-1 provide the parts outside the CDR3, is GAGVSQSPRYKVTKRGQDVALRCDPISGHVSLYWYRQALGQGPEFLTYFNYEAQQDKSGLPNDRFSAERPEGSISTLTIQRTEQRDSAMYRCASSPTGGRAEAFFGQGTRLTVV.

This sequence joins TRBV5-1 and TRBJ2-1; D may be TRBD2 (5 bases). The V end was cut by 0 bases, the J end by 2 bases, with 12 bases between. Germline CDR1 and CDR2: SGHRS and YFSETQ. This CDR3 region has 16 residues. CDR3 in amino acids: CASSLGWLGTYNEQFF. In DNA form, the CDR3 reads TGCGCCAGCAGCTTGGGATGGCTCGGGACCTACAATGAGCAGTTCTTC.

The chain is built from TRBV2 and TRBJ1-4; tentatively, D is TRBD1 (5 bases). V shed 3 bases and J shed 8 bases, with 7 bases lying between them. The V gene's germline CDR1 is SNHLY and CDR2 FYNNEI. This CDR3 contains 12 residues. The CDR3, as DNA: TGTGCCAGCAGTGATCAGGGAGAAAAACTGTTTTTT. It is translated as CASSDQGEKLFF. Full variable domain (remainder filled in from reference TRBV2 and TRBJ1-4): EPEVTQTPSHQVTQMGQEVILRCVPISNHLYFYWYRQILGQKVEFLVSFYNNEISEKSEIFDDQFSVERPDGSNFTLKIRSTKLEDSAMYFCASSDQGEKLFFGSGTQLSVL.

The chain joins TRBV9 to TRBJ1-1, with D hard to call. The ends were cut back, 2 bases at V and 5 bases at J, with 19 bases in the middle. CDR1 is SGDLS, CDR2 YYNGEE, per germline. This CDR3 contains 16 residues. CDR3 amino acids: CASSVRGVTAPTEAFF. The CDR3 DNA is TGTGCCAGCAGCGTGCGAGGAGTCACGGCGCCTACTGAAGCTTTCTTT.

This sequence joins TRBV11-3 and TRBJ2-1; TRBD2 is a possible D gene (6 bases). CDR1 SGHNT and CDR2 YENEEA come from the germline V gene. The V end lost 5 bases, the J end lost 7 bases, and 18 bases lay between the germline ends. The CDR3 length is 15 residues. The CDR3 DNA is TGTGCCAGCAGCCCCGCCGGCGGGGTTTTGAATGAGCAGTTCTTC. Protein sequence: CASSPAGGVLNEQFF.

This CDR3 reads CASSWTGGYDQPQHF. The CDR3 region has the DNA TGTGCCAGCAGCTGGACAGGGGGCTATGATCAGCCCCAGCATTTT. The rearrangement links TRBV6-5 to TRBJ1-5, with 11 bases matching TRBD1. The length of the CDR3 is 15 residues. Looked up from germline, CDR1 is MNHEY and CDR2 is SVGAGI. V lost 6 bases to trimming and J lost 5 bases; unmatched junction nucleotides: 6.

This chain links TRBV14 with TRBJ2-7, with 7 bases matching TRBD2. V shed 7 bases, J shed 4 bases, and the junction held 10 bases outside the gene matches. CDR1 SGHDN and CDR2 FVKESK come from the germline V gene. The CDR3 has 14 amino acids. The CDR3 loop is CASTLRTSHYEQYF. In DNA form, the CDR3 reads TGTGCCAGCACCCTTCGGACTAGTCATTACGAGCAGTACTTC.

The V gene is TRBV4-3, the J gene TRBJ1-1, with 7 bases matching TRBD1. The germline CDR1 and CDR2 sequences are LGHNA and YSLEER. Germline trimming cut 7 bases from V and 0 bases from J; bases unmatched to any gene: 8. The CDR3 sequence is 15 residues long. CDR3 nucleotides: TGCGCCAGCACCAGCGACAGGGCCTTGAACACTGAAGCTTTCTTT. As protein: CASTSDRALNTEAFF.

The chain combines TRBV5-1 with TRBJ1-6, with TRBD1 identical over 9 bases. Germline V gene data show CDR1 as SGHRS and CDR2 as YFSETQ. This CDR3 has 14 amino acids. V lost 4 bases and J lost 9; bases outside the gene matches: 5. The CDR3 loop reads CASSTTGGGSPLHF. Written as DNA, the CDR3 is TGCGCCAGCAGCACCACAGGGGGCGGTTCACCCCTCCACTTT.

The chain recombines TRBV15 with TRBJ1-4, with no clear D. CDR1 LNHNV and CDR2 YYDKDF come from the germline V gene (reference sequence). CDR3 length: 15 residues. The germline V and J ends were trimmed by 1 base and 3 bases, with 9 bases remaining between them. CDR3 coding DNA: TGTGCCACCAGCAGAGGGGCCGGGGCTAATGAAAAACTGTTTTTT. This gives the protein CATSRGAGANEKLFF.

The chain is built from TRBV29-1 and TRBJ1-1; D not resolved. The CDR3 contains 11 residues. V lost 0 bases, J lost 13 bases, and 12 bases lay in between. CDR1 and CDR2 (germline): SQVTM, ANQGSEA. The DNA of the CDR3 is TGCAGCGTTGAAGACACACAGTTCGGTTTCTTT. It yields the protein CSVEDTQFGFF.

The chain has TRBV7-9 and TRBJ2-4; D is possibly TRBD1 (7 bases). Trimming took off 5 bases at V and 0 bases at J, with 14 bases between the two ends. Germline V gene lookup returns CDR1 SEHNR and CDR2 FQNEAQ (reference sequence). There are 16 residues in the CDR3. This chain's CDR3 is CASSPRDRIAKNIQYF. CDR3 in DNA: TGTGCCAGCAGCCCGCGGGACAGAATAGCCAAAAACATTCAGTACTTC.

The DNA of the CDR3 is TGTGCCAGCTCACGTCCGAAACTTTCTACAGAGAACACTGAAGCTTTCTTT. This encodes CASSRPKLSTENTEAFF. V usage is TRBV18 and J usage is TRBJ1-1, with D uncertain. The germline V gene has CDR1 KGHSH and CDR2 LQKENI. Trimming took 4 bases from V and 1 from J, leaving 19 bases between them. The CDR3 covers 17 residues.

V gene TRBV2 combines with J gene TRBJ1-2, with TRBD1 matching over 7 bases. V lost 6 bases and J lost 2; bases outside the gene matches: 6. Germline V gene data show CDR1 as SNHLY and CDR2 as FYNNEI. The CDR3 has 14 residues. The CDR3, as DNA: TGTGCCAGCAGGACAGGGACAACAAACTATGGCTACACCTTC. It specifies CASRTGTTNYGYTF.

V gene TRBV7-9 combines with J gene TRBJ2-3, with 7 nucleotides matching TRBD1. This CDR3 contains 15 residues. Per the germline V gene, CDR1 is SEHNR and CDR2 is FQNEAQ (reference sequence). V dropped 5 bases and J dropped 2; count of bases not matched to a gene: 7. The CDR3 here is CASSGRQGNTDTQYF. Here the CDR3 DNA reads TGTGCCAGCAGCGGTCGACAGGGTAACACAGATACGCAGTATTTT.